The 31 T cell receptor beta chains below come from one sample, sequenced in a study of blood T cell repertoires in COVID-19. The assay was immunoSEQ multiplex PCR, and TCRdb's table has in-frame clones only and misses some. The data contain over 75,000 clones, 85% to 90% of them singletons. The source material was peripheral blood. The receptors were sampled from a human donor with COVID-19, enrolled during active disease. The donor label of this sample is uncertain.

The rearrangement links TRBV3-1 (or the pseudogene TRBV3-2) to TRBJ2-7; 9 nucleotides agree with TRBD2. This CDR3 spans 15 amino acids. Germline CDR1 reads LGHDT; CDR2 reads YNNKEL (reference sequence). V lost 1 base, J lost 0 bases, and 1 base stayed unmatched. CDR3 amino acids: CASSQASGASYEQYF. The CDR3 bases are TGTGCCAGCAGCCAAGCTAGCGGGGCCTCCTACGAGCAGTACTTC.

The chain is built from TRBV3-1 (or the pseudogene TRBV3-2) and TRBJ1-5; possibly TRBD1 for D (5 bases). The length of the CDR3 is 14 residues. CDR1 and CDR2 from the germline V gene are LGHDT and YNNKEL (reference sequence). V was trimmed by 0 bases and J by 2 bases, leaving 5 bases between them. The CDR3 DNA follows: TGTGCCAGCAGCCAAGAAGGGGGCAATCAGCCCCAGCATTTT. This encodes CASSQEGGNQPQHF.

V usage is TRBV4-1 and J usage is TRBJ1-1; D gene unclear. This CDR3 comprises 14 residues. Germline V gives CDR1 MGHRA, CDR2 YSYEKL. V lost 3 bases to trimming and J lost 1 base, with 9 bases between them. CDR3: CASSQARPNTEAFF. CDR3 bases: TGCGCCAGCAGCCAGGCTAGGCCGAACACTGAAGCTTTCTTT.

The rearrangement joins TRBV3-1 (or the pseudogene TRBV3-2) to TRBJ2-5; TRBD1 matches at 8 bases. The CDR3 covers 14 residues. Germline assignment: CDR1 LGHDT and CDR2 YNNKEL (reference sequence). J gave up 4 bases and V 1 base, and 2 bases lay outside the gene matches. The CDR3 reads CASSQGTGGETQYF. CDR3 nucleotide sequence: TGTGCCAGCAGCCAAGGCACAGGGGGAGAGACCCAGTACTTC.

This chain links TRBV14 with TRBJ2-3; D is ambiguous. V lost 7 bases to trimming and J lost 4 bases, with 12 bases between them. The CDR3 length is 13 residues. CDR1 SGHDN and CDR2 FVKESK come from the germline V gene. This CDR3 is CASKLHPADTQYF. For the CDR3, the DNA is TGTGCCAGCAAATTGCACCCGGCAGATACGCAGTATTTT.

V is TRBV6-6 and J is TRBJ1-1; 7 nucleotides line up with TRBD1. The CDR3 has 15 residues. The germline V gene has CDR1 MNHNY and CDR2 SVGAGI (reference sequence). J was trimmed by 1 base and V by 0 bases; bases with no gene match: 2. The CDR3 region is CASSYSRQGNTEAFF. CDR3 bases: TGTGCCAGCAGTTACTCGAGACAGGGGAACACTGAAGCTTTCTTT.

The V call is TRBV5-1, the J call TRBJ2-3, with TRBD2 matching 11 bases. With V trimmed by 1 base and J by 6 bases, 7 bases remained unmatched. Germline CDR1 reads SGHRS; CDR2 reads YFSETQ. This CDR3 spans 16 amino acids. The CDR3 spells CASSLMSSGGKDTQYF. CDR3 coding DNA: TGCGCCAGCAGCTTGATGTCTAGCGGGGGGAAGGATACGCAGTATTTT.

The V and J genes are TRBV2 and TRBJ1-6, with 9 bases lining up with TRBD1. Germline-derived CDR1 and CDR2 are SNHLY and FYNNEI. The J segment lost 5 bases and the V segment lost 5 bases, leaving 4 bases of the junction unmatched. CDR3 length equals 15 residues. CDR3 nucleotides: TGTGCCAGCAGTAAAGACAGGGGGGATAATTCACCCCTCCACTTT. Protein sequence: CASSKDRGDNSPLHF.

This clone was detected once. The J gene is TRBJ1-1, the V gene TRBV28; TRBD1 matches 7 bases. J was trimmed by 1 base and V by 6 bases; bases with no gene match: 5. The CDR3 spans 14 residues. Germline CDR1 and CDR2: MDHEN and SYDVKM. CDR3: CASSLWTGNTEAFF. CDR3 DNA: TGTGCCAGCAGCCTATGGACAGGGAACACTGAAGCTTTCTTT.

The genes are TRBV29-1 and TRBJ1-2; 8 bases line up with TRBD1. Germline values: CDR1 SQVTM, CDR2 ANQGSEA. J lost 7 bases, V lost 5 bases, and 6 bases had no gene match. This CDR3 spans 12 amino acids. For the CDR3, the DNA is TGCAGCGTTCTTTTAGACAGGGGTGGCTACACCTTC. Its translation: CSVLLDRGGYTF.

The chain carries TRBV7-9 and TRBJ2-5; 7 bases match TRBD1. The CDR3 is made up of 17 amino acids. Per germline, CDR1 SEHNR and CDR2 FQNEAQ (reference sequence). V was pared by 5 bases and J by 0 bases, with 12 bases of the junction left unmatched. CDR3 sequence (DNA): TGTGCCAGCAGCGCAAGAGGGTGGACAGGCGACCAAGAGACCCAGTACTTC. This gives the protein CASSARGWTGDQETQYF.

V gene TRBV6-2 or TRBV6-3 combines with J gene TRBJ2-1; 7 nucleotides align to TRBD2. The germline V gene encodes CDR1 MNHEY and CDR2 SVGEGT. The length of the CDR3 is 16 residues. V trimming: 6 bases; J trimming: 0 bases; junction bases outside the gene matches: 8. In nucleotides, the CDR3 is TGTGCCAGCAGCAGTAGCGGGCTAAGCTCCTACAATGAGCAGTTCTTC. Its translation: CASSSSGLSSYNEQFF.

The V call is TRBV4-1, the J call TRBJ2-1; 9 positions agree with TRBD2. Unmatched junction bases numbered 6, after V lost 0 bases and J lost 0 bases. The germline CDR1 and CDR2 sequences are MGHRA and YSYEKL. This CDR3 region has 18 residues. The CDR3 DNA sequence: TGCGCCAGCAGCCAAGAAACTAGCGGGCCTAACTCCTACAATGAGCAGTTCTTC. Residues: CASSQETSGPNSYNEQFF.

The chain links TRBV6-6 to TRBJ2-2, with a possible D match to TRBD1 (5 bases). V dropped 6 bases and J dropped 4 bases, with 12 bases sitting between them. Per the germline V gene, CDR1 is MNHNY and CDR2 is SVGAGI (reference sequence). CDR3 length equals 14 residues. The DNA of the CDR3 is TGTGCCAGCAGCCAGGGTAGGAGCACCGGGGAGCTGTTTTTT. Its translation is CASSQGRSTGELFF.

The chain is built from TRBV11-3 and TRBJ2-3, with 10 bases identical to TRBD2. The V gene end was trimmed by 4 bases and the J gene end by 4 bases; junction bases not matched to a gene: 8. Germline assignment: CDR1 SGHNT and CDR2 YENEEA. The length of the CDR3 is 16 residues. CDR3 sequence (DNA): TGTGCCAGCAGCTCGTCCCTAGCGGGAGCGGCAGATACGCAGTATTTT. Its protein product is CASSSSLAGAADTQYF.

This clone was seen just once. The gene calls are TRBV27 and TRBJ2-1, with 9 bases that match TRBD1. Losses at the gene ends were 6 bases for V and 3 bases for J; bases not matched to a gene: 3. Per germline, CDR1 MNHEY and CDR2 SMNVEV (reference sequence). The CDR3 consists of 14 residues. For the CDR3, the DNA is TGTGCCAGCAGCACAGGGGGCGACTACAATGAGCAGTTCTTC. Translated: CASSTGGDYNEQFF.

J is TRBJ1-4 and V is TRBV18, with D perhaps matching TRBD1 (5 bases). Per germline, CDR1 KGHSH and CDR2 LQKENI. V shed 4 bases and J shed 3 bases, with 15 bases lying between them. This CDR3 spans 16 amino acids. The CDR3 region has the DNA TGTGCCAGCTCACTCTATACCAGGGAGGCTAATGAAAAACTGTTTTTT. It is translated as CASSLYTREANEKLFF.

This chain links TRBV7-2 with TRBJ1-5; D not resolved. The V and J ends lost 1 base and 2 bases respectively, with 12 bases between them. There are 16 residues in the CDR3. Germline CDR1 reads SGHTA; CDR2 reads FQGNSA. CDR3 sequence reads: CASSLEPREGNQPQHF. In nucleotides, the CDR3 is TGTGCCAGCAGCTTAGAACCCCGGGAGGGCAATCAGCCCCAGCATTTT.

V and J are TRBV11-2 and TRBJ2-1; D may be TRBD2 (6 bases). CDR3 length: 20 amino acids. Trimming removed 0 bases at V and 4 bases at J, with 25 bases between. Germline assignment: CDR1 SGHAT and CDR2 FQNNGV. This CDR3 reads CASSLDAFRKAGLRYNEQFF. The CDR3, as DNA: TGTGCCAGCAGCTTAGACGCGTTCCGAAAGGCGGGGTTGAGGTACAATGAGCAGTTCTTC.

The chain carries TRBV3-1 (or the pseudogene TRBV3-2) and TRBJ1-1, with TRBD1 as a possible D gene (6 bases). Germline assignment: CDR1 LGHDT and CDR2 YNNKEL (reference sequence). This CDR3 spans 13 amino acids. Deletions cut 5 bases from V and 4 bases from J, with 11 bases between. The CDR3 DNA reads TGTGCCAGCAGCTATGGACAGTTCACTGAAGCTTTCTTT. Translated: CASSYGQFTEAFF.

The rearrangement uses TRBV2 and TRBJ2-1, with D uncertain. The CDR3 is 13 amino acids. The V gene's germline CDR1 is SNHLY and CDR2 FYNNEI. The V end lost 0 bases, the J end lost 12 bases, and 12 bases lay between the germline ends. CDR3 in amino acids: CASSEARLGWQFF. CDR3 coding DNA: TGTGCCAGCAGTGAAGCCCGACTCGGCTGGCAGTTCTTC.

The rearrangement links TRBV6-5 to TRBJ1-1, with TRBD1 identical over 10 bases. CDR1 and CDR2 (germline): MNHEY, SVGAGI. J was trimmed by 7 bases and V by 5 bases; bases with no gene match: 10. CDR3 size: 15 residues. CDR3 DNA sequence: TGTGCCAGCAGTCCCTCCGGGACAGGGGCTGGTGAAGCTTTCTTT. Translation: CASSPSGTGAGEAFF.

The rearrangement joins TRBV6-5 to TRBJ1-3; TRBD1 is a possible D gene (5 bases). The CDR3 extends over 13 amino acids. The V and J ends lost 6 bases and 5 bases respectively, with 11 bases between them. CDR1 MNHEY and CDR2 SVGAGI come from the germline V gene. The CDR3 here is CASRTVDRNTIYF. The DNA of the CDR3 is TGTGCCAGCAGGACAGTCGATCGAAACACCATATATTTT.

In this sample, this clone turned up a few times. The rearrangement links TRBV15 to TRBJ1-2; D is ambiguous. The length of the CDR3 is 12 residues. Trimming took off 5 bases at V and 5 bases at J, with 9 bases between the two ends. Germline-derived CDR1 and CDR2 are LNHNV and YYDKDF (reference sequence). CDR3 loop: CATSSLGYGYTF. The CDR3 DNA follows: TGTGCCACCAGCTCCCTCGGGTATGGCTACACCTTC. Variable domain in full (rest from reference TRBV15 and TRBJ1-2): DAMVIQNPRYQVTQFGKPVTLSCSQTLNHNVMYWYQQKSSQAPKLLFHYYDKDFNNEADTPDNFQSRRPNTSFCFLDIRSPGLGDTAMYLCATSSLGYGYTFGSGTRLTVV.

V usage is TRBV25-1 and J usage is TRBJ2-7; the match to TRBD2 covers 7 bases. The CDR3 totals 13 residues. Losses at the gene ends were 4 bases for V and 3 bases for J; bases not matched to a gene: 3. The germline V gene has CDR1 MGHDK and CDR2 SYGVNS. CDR3 in amino acids: CASSGEGLYEQYF. CDR3 in DNA: TGTGCCAGCAGTGGGGAGGGCCTCTACGAGCAGTACTTC.

In this sample, this clone turned up a few times. This sequence joins TRBV11-2 and TRBJ2-1; no definite D call. CDR1 SGHAT and CDR2 FQNNGV come from the germline V gene. Trimming cost V 4 bases and J 10 bases, with 8 bases left between them. There are 11 residues in the CDR3. CDR3 nucleotide sequence: TGTGCCAGCAGCTCGAGTCCCGAGCAGTTCTTC. This sequence encodes CASSSSPEQFF.

The chain uses TRBV11-3 and TRBJ2-1; 8 bases agree with TRBD2. Trimming removed 6 bases from V and 8 bases from J; junction bases left unmatched: 9. Per germline, CDR1 SGHNT and CDR2 YENEEA. The CDR3 spans 14 residues. CDR3 residues: CASRTSGGPHEQFF. The CDR3 DNA reads as TGTGCCAGCAGAACTAGCGGTGGGCCGCATGAGCAGTTCTTC.

This clone occurred a few times. This chain uses TRBV2 with TRBJ1-6; 9 bases agree with TRBD1. The V and J ends lost 6 bases and 0 bases, in that order; junction bases with no gene match: 3. Germline V CDR1 and CDR2: SNHLY, FYNNEI. The CDR3 spans 16 residues. The CDR3 protein is CASSGQGSSYNSPLHF. CDR3 bases: TGTGCCAGCAGCGGACAGGGGAGCTCCTATAATTCACCCCTCCACTTT.

V is TRBV11-2 and J is TRBJ2-1; 7 bases line up with TRBD2. Trimming took 5 bases from V and 11 from J; bases not matched to a gene: 12. CDR1 and CDR2 from the germline V gene are SGHAT and FQNNGV. This CDR3 contains 14 residues. The CDR3 region has the DNA TGTGCCAGCAGCCCGGGGGGAGCGGGCCCCCAGCAGTTCTTC. This encodes CASSPGGAGPQQFF.

V gene TRBV6-5 combines with J gene TRBJ1-2, with 8 bases lining up with TRBD1. V lost 6 bases to trimming and J lost 4 bases; unmatched junction nucleotides: 10. The CDR3 has 15 residues. Germline CDR1 reads MNHEY; CDR2 reads SVGAGI. For the CDR3, the DNA is TGTGCCAGCAGCCTCGACAGGGGCGGGAGCTATGGCTACACCTTC. This translates into CASSLDRGGSYGYTF.

The chain recombines TRBV19 with TRBJ1-5; D gene ambiguous. Germline V gives CDR1 LNHDA, CDR2 SQIVND (reference sequence). This CDR3 comprises 14 residues. The germline V and J ends were trimmed by 7 bases and 7 bases, with 17 bases remaining between them. The CDR3 spells CASNALEGGQPQHF. The CDR3 DNA sequence: TGTGCCAGTAACGCTCTGGAGGGCGGGCAGCCCCAGCATTTT.